This T cell receptor beta chain was recovered during a study of blood T cell repertoires in COVID-19. Repertoires were generated with immunoSEQ multiplex PCR, while TCRdb's copy carries only in-frame clones and drops some. The sample has a few hundred thousand clones; about 87% are singletons. The CDR3 extends over 15 amino acids. Looked up from germline, CDR1 is MNHEY and CDR2 is SVGAGI. Trimming removed 7 bases from V and 5 bases from J; junction bases left unmatched: 12. Sequencing was done on a sample of peripheral blood. The receptor's source is a woman aged 70-85 years with active or convalescent COVID-19. The chain carries TRBV6-5 and TRBJ2-5, with 8 bases matching TRBD2. CDR3 coding DNA: TGTGCCAGCACCTTAACAGGGACTAGGGATGAGACCCAGTACTTC. Translated: CASTLTGTRDETQYF.